The 7 T cell receptor beta chains presented below share a single source sample, sequenced in a study of chemoradiotherapy in HPV16-positive cancers. This table comes from immunoSEQ multiplex PCR, and its TCRdb copy is limited to in-frame clones, with some not included. Here the sample spans 30,000 to 45,000 clones, around three quarters being singletons. Sequences were derived from blood, sampled from a patient who underwent chemoradiotherapy. These receptors all stem from a human donor with HPV-associated anogenital cancer.

The chain combines TRBV13 with TRBJ2-3; D remains unclear. CDR1 is PRHDT, CDR2 FYEKMQ, per germline (reference sequence). The CDR3 is 17 residues long. Between the trimmed V and J ends, which lost 1 base and 6 bases, there was a span of 20 bases. The CDR3 DNA reads TGTGCCAGCAGCTTAGTGGCGGAGCCCCCGGTAGTGGATACGCAGTATTTT. As protein: CASSLVAEPPVVDTQYF.

This chain joins TRBV6-4 and TRBJ1-3; perhaps TRBD1 as D (5 bases). Between the trimmed V and J ends, which lost 5 bases and 0 bases, there was a span of 20 bases. This CDR3 has 18 residues. The germline CDR1 and CDR2 sequences are MRHNA and SNTAGT. The CDR3 is CASSSRDFPFFSGNTIYF. The CDR3 DNA sequence: TGTGCCAGCAGTTCGCGGGACTTCCCTTTCTTCTCTGGAAACACCATATATTTT.

This clone is a singleton in its sample. The chain links TRBV5-8 to TRBJ2-7; D may be TRBD2 (5 bases). The CDR3 is 15 residues long. The V and J ends lost 0 bases and 7 bases respectively, with 17 bases between them. Germline CDR1 SGHTS, CDR2 YDEGEE. CDR3 in amino acids: CASSLGKGTSGEQYF. In nucleotides, the CDR3 is TGTGCCAGCAGCTTGGGTAAGGGAACCTCGGGAGAGCAGTACTTC.

V is TRBV5-1 and J is TRBJ2-2; 12 bases agree with TRBD1. Germline values: CDR1 SGHRS, CDR2 YFSETQ. The CDR3 length is 15 residues. V shed 5 bases and J 3 bases; nucleotides not matched to a gene: 2. CDR3 amino acids: CASRGQGADTGELFF. The CDR3 nucleotides are TGCGCCAGCAGGGGACAGGGGGCAGACACCGGGGAGCTGTTTTTT.

The chain is built from TRBV4-1 and TRBJ1-3, with D possibly TRBD1 on 6 matching bases. CDR1 MGHRA and CDR2 YSYEKL come from the germline V gene. The V and J ends lost 0 bases and 8 bases respectively, with 14 bases between them. The CDR3 totals 15 residues. CDR3 amino acids: CASSQDRGFSDTIYF. The CDR3 coding sequence is TGCGCCAGCAGCCAAGACAGGGGTTTCAGTGACACCATATATTTT.

J is TRBJ2-1 and V is TRBV11-3; D remains ambiguous. Germline CDR1 reads SGHNT; CDR2 reads YENEEA. The CDR3 covers 16 residues. V lost 1 base to trimming and J lost 0 bases, with 10 bases between them. The CDR3 sequence is CASSLGTVSSYNEQFF. The DNA for the CDR3 is TGTGCCAGCAGCTTAGGGACGGTGAGCTCCTACAATGAGCAGTTCTTC.

The V gene is TRBV19, the J gene TRBJ2-1; TRBD2 matches 14 bases. V shed 5 bases and J 2 bases; nucleotides not matched to a gene: 14. The CDR3 has 20 amino acids. Germline V lookup: CDR1 LNHDA, CDR2 SQIVND (reference sequence). The chain's CDR3 is CASSFHFWTSGGWAYNEQFF. CDR3 coding DNA: TGTGCCAGTAGTTTCCATTTTTGGACTAGCGGGGGGTGGGCCTACAATGAGCAGTTCTTC.